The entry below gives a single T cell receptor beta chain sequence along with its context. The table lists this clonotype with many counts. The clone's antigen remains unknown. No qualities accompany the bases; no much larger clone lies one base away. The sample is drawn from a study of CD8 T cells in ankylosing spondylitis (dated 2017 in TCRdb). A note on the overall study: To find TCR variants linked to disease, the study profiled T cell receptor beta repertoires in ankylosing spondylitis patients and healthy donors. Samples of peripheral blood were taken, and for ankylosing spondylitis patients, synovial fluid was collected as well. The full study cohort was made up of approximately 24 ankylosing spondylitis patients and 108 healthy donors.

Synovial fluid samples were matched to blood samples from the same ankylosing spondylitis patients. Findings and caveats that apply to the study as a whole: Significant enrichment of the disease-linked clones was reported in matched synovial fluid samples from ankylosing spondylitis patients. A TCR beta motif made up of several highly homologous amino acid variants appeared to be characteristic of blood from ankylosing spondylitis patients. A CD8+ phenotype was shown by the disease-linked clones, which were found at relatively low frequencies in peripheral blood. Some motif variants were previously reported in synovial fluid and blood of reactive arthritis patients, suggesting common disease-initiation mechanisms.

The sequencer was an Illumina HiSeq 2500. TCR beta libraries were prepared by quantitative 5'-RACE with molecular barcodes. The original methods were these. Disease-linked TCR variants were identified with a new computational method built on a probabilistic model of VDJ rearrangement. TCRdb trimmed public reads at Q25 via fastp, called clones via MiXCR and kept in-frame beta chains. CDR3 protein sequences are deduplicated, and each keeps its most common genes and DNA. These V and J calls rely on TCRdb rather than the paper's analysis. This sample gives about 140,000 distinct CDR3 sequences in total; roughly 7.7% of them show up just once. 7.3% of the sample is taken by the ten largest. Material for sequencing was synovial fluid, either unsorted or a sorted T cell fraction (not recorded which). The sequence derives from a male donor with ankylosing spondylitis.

The nucleotide sequence is TGTGCCAGCAGTGTCGGGTATGGAAACACCATATATTTT. This gives the protein CASSVGYGNTIYF. The rearrangement joined TRBV9 to TRBJ1-3; the D gene is not confidently resolved. V is pared back by 5 bases and J by 3 bases, with 9 bases lying between the germline termini. The CDR3 spans 13 residues, from the cysteine through the phenylalanine. Of the read, only the CDR3 DNA is kept; its 39 bases are in frame from base 1. As encoded in the germline V gene, CDR1 is SGDLS while CDR2 is YYNGEE.